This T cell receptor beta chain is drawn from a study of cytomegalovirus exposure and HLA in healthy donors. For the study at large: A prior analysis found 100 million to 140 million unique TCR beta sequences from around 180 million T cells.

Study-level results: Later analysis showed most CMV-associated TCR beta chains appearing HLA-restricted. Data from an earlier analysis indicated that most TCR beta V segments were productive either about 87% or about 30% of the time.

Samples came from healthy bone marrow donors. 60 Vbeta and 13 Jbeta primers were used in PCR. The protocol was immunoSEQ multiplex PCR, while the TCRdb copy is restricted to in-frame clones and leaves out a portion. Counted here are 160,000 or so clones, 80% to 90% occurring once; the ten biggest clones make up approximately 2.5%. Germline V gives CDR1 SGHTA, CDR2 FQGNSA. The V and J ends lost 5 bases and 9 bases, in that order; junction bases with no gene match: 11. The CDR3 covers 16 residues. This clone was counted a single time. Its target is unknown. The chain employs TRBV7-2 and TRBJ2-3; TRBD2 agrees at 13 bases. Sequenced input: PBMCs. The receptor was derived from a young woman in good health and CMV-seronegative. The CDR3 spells CASSRRTSGSFRTQYF. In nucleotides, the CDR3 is TGTGCCAGCAGCCGACGGACTAGCGGGAGCTTCAGAACGCAGTATTTT. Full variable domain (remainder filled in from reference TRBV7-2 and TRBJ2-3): GAGVSQSPSNKVTEKGKDVELRCDPISGHTALYWYRQSLGQGLEFLIYFQGNSAPDKSGLPSDRFSAERTGGSVSTLTIQRTQQEDSAVYLCASSRRTSGSFRTQYFGPGTRLTVL.